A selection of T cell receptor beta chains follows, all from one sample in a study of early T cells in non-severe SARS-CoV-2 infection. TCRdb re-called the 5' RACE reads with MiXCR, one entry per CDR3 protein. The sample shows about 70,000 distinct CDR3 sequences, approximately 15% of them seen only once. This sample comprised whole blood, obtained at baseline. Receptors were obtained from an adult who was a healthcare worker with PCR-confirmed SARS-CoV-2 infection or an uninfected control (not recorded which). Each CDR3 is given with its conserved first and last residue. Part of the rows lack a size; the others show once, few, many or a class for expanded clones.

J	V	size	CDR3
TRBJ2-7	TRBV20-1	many	CSARDPYGSQYF
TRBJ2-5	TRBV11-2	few	CASSLGLAVETQYF
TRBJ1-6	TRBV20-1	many	CSALGTGSSPLHF
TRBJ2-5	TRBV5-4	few	CASSLGRREGAETQYF
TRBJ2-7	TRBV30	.	CAWNSLGYEQYF
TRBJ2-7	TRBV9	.	CASSRGQWSYEQYF
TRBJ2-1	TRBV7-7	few	CASSLTIQGAGDNEQFF
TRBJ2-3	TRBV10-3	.	CATGGPPTDTQYF
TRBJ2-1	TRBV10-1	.	CASSESLGTKFF
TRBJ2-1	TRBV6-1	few	CASSEDGASGYNEQFF
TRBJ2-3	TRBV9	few	CASSVDQGAADTQYF
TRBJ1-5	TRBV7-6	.	CASSSGGIRNQPQHF
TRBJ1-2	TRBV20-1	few	CSAPDSNYGYTF
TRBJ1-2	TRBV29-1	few	CSVVKVNYGYTF
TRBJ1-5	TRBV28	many	CATDSRTSNQPQHF
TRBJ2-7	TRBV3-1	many	CASSLSSYEQYF
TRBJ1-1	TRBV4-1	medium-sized	CASSQVGVTEAFF
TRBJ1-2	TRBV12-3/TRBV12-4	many	CASSFRDRGYGYTF
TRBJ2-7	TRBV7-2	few	CASSPRTGSSYEQYF
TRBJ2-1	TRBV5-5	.	CASTPIASSSYNEQFF
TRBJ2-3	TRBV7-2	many	CASSLGYSDTQYF
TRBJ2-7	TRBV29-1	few	CSVDVFRAGSYEQYF
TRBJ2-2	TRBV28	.	CSLPRQGHTGELFF
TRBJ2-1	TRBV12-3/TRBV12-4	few	CASSPGAIPYNEQFF
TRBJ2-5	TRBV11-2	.	CASSSDAGAPETQYF
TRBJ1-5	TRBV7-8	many	CASSPGTGIQPQHF
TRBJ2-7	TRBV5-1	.	CASSLVDQQYF
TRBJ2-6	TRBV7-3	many	CASSLVGTNSGANVLTF
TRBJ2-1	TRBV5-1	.	CASSLVSAGYTYNEQFF
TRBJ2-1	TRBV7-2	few	CASSPRLRSYNEQFF
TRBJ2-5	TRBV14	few	CASSSTLLTSPVETQYF
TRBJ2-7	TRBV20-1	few	CSASPAGEHEQYF
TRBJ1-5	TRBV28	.	CASRLQGNGNQPQHF
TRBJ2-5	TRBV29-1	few	CSVEVPGLAGPSETQYF
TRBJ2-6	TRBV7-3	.	CASSLRNSGANVLTF
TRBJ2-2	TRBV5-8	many	CASSFGLAGGANTGELFF
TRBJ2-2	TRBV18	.	CASLPDRIANTGELFF
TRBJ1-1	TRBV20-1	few	CSLDRGNTEAFF
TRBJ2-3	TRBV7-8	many	CASSSKVVAGGRGTDTQYF
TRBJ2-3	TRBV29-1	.	CSVAGLAGGPDTQYF
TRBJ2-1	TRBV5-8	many	CASLRGGSSYNEQFF
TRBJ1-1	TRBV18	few	CASSPLPTGVDTEAFF
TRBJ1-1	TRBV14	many	CASSLRQAMNTEAFF
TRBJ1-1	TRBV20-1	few	CSGWWNTEAFF
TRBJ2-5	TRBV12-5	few	CASGSGTSGQETQYF
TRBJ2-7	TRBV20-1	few	CSASGTGRSSSYEQYF
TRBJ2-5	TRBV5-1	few	CASSEREDPQETQYF
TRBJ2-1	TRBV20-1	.	CSALDRFVYNEQFF
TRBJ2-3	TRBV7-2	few	CASSQLTSSDTQYF
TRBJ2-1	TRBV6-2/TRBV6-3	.	CASSYIDNEQFF
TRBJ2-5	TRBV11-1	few	CASSSGLETQYF
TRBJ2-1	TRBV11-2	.	CASSLGLAINEQFF
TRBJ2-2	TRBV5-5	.	CASSFGAGGTGELFF
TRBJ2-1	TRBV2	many	CASRVASGGYNEQFF
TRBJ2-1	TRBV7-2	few	CASSLGAGLYNEQFF
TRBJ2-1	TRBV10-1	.	CASSGGIGNNEQFF
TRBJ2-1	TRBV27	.	CASALGGGYNEQFF
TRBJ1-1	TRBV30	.	CAWTPGTRAFF
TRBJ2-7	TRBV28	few	CASSSPQGFAPTEQYF
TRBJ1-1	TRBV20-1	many	CSAPATRDRGGTEAFF